The 12 T cell receptor beta chains given below trace back to one sample, sequenced in a study of control samples from healthy donors and cancer patients. Here immunoSEQ multiplex PCR was the method, and the copy in TCRdb shows in-frame clones only, minus some. Recorded for this sample: under 200,000 clones. The sequencing input was blood. Source of these receptors: a woman aged 25-40 years in good health.

The chain links TRBV5-4 to TRBJ2-2; D tentatively reads TRBD1 or TRBD2 (7 bases each). CDR3 length: 16 amino acids. Trimming cost V 3 bases and J 5 bases, with 17 bases left between them. CDR1 is SGHNT, CDR2 YYREEE, per germline (reference sequence). The CDR3 reads CASSWEGRGLTGELFF. The CDR3 DNA reads as TGTGCCAGCAGCTGGGAGGGGAGGGGGCTTACCGGGGAGCTGTTTTTT.

The gene calls are TRBV6-5 and TRBJ1-3; D remains ambiguous. V was shortened by 0 bases and J by 4 bases, with 13 bases between the two germline ends. CDR1 and CDR2 (germline): MNHEY, SVGAGI. The CDR3 has 16 amino acids. DNA of the CDR3: TGTGCCAGCAGTTACTCGGTTCAGGCCCCCGGAAACACCATATATTTT. Protein: CASSYSVQAPGNTIYF.

The V and J genes are TRBV11-2 and TRBJ2-5, with unresolved D. The V gene lost 2 bases and the J gene lost 3 bases, with 7 bases spanning the gap. Germline V gives CDR1 SGHAT, CDR2 FQNNGV. The CDR3 totals 13 residues. In DNA form, the CDR3 reads TGTGCCAGCAGCTTAATCTGGGAAGAGACCCAGTACTTC. It yields the protein CASSLIWEETQYF.

This sequence joins TRBV12-2 and TRBJ1-5. TRBV12-2 is noted as a pseudogene. The CDR3 runs to 12 residues. The CDR3 reads CASGRSNQPQHF. The CDR3 DNA is TGTGCAAGTGGGCGGAGCAATCAGCCCCAGCATTTT.

The chain couples TRBV30 to TRBJ2-7, with 7 bases lining up with TRBD2. The CDR3 is made up of 14 amino acids. Unmatched junction bases numbered 8, after V lost 0 bases and J lost 6 bases. Germline V gives CDR1 GTSNPN, CDR2 SVGIG (reference sequence). Here the CDR3 reads CAWSVGLGRAEQYF. The CDR3, as DNA: TGTGCCTGGAGTGTAGGGCTAGGGAGGGCCGAGCAGTACTTC.

The chain employs TRBV7-2 and TRBJ1-2, with D unclear. Deletions cut 3 bases from V and 7 bases from J, with 21 bases between. CDR3 length equals 16 residues. Germline-derived CDR1 and CDR2 are SGHTA and FQGNSA. The CDR3 bases are TGTGCCAGCAGCTTGGCGAAAGGAGGTCTGTGGATTGGCTACACCTTC. This translates into CASSLAKGGLWIGYTF.

This rearrangement joins TRBV18 to TRBJ1-3; possible D gene TRBD1, 5 bases. The germline V and J ends were trimmed by 5 bases and 0 bases, with 14 bases remaining between them. This CDR3 comprises 16 residues. The germline V gene has CDR1 KGHSH and CDR2 LQKENI. The CDR3 here is CASSTRTDNSGNTIYF. The CDR3 region has the DNA TGTGCCAGCTCAACCAGGACGGACAACTCTGGAAACACCATATATTTT.

The V gene is TRBV4-1, the J gene TRBJ1-2; D is uncertain. CDR1 is MGHRA, CDR2 YSYEKL, per germline. The V gene lost 1 base and the J gene lost 5 bases, with 20 bases spanning the gap. The CDR3 sequence is 17 residues long. The CDR3 DNA reads TGCGCCAGCAGCCAAGGGGCCCTGGGGTTAATGGGGTATGGCTACACCTTC. Amino acids: CASSQGALGLMGYGYTF.

V gene TRBV28 combines with J gene TRBJ2-7, with D possibly being TRBD2 (5 bases). CDR1 is MDHEN, CDR2 SYDVKM, per germline. The CDR3 runs to 15 residues. Trimming stripped 6 bases from V and 4 bases from J, with 19 bases between. CDR3 DNA: TGTGCCAGCAGGGGGAGAGGCTTTAAGACGTACGAGCAGTACTTC. Translating it yields CASRGRGFKTYEQYF.

The chain recombines TRBV4-1 with TRBJ1-1, with TRBD1 as a possible D gene (5 bases). This CDR3 is built from 15 residues. Trimming pared 3 bases from V and 0 bases from J, leaving 11 bases between. Germline values: CDR1 MGHRA, CDR2 YSYEKL. The CDR3 loop is CASSHPQAMNTEAFF. The CDR3 DNA sequence: TGCGCCAGCAGCCACCCACAGGCGATGAACACTGAAGCTTTCTTT.

The V call is TRBV6-5, the J call TRBJ1-1, with D hard to call. V was pared by 6 bases and J by 3 bases, with 11 bases between. The CDR3 extends over 13 amino acids. Germline lookup yields CDR1 MNHEY and CDR2 SVGAGI. The CDR3 DNA is TGTGCCAGCAGAGTAGGAGCCTACACTGAAGCTTTCTTT. As protein: CASRVGAYTEAFF.

The V gene is TRBV7-9, the J gene TRBJ2-7; 7 nucleotides align to TRBD1. The trim removed 3 bases at V and 5 bases at J, leaving 7 bases unmatched. The germline CDR1 and CDR2 sequences are SEHNR and FQNEAQ (reference sequence). This CDR3 comprises 14 residues. The chain's CDR3 is CASSFSGQFDEQYF. The CDR3 bases are TGTGCCAGCAGCTTCTCGGGACAGTTCGACGAGCAGTACTTC.